Here is one T cell receptor beta chain with its context. What it recognizes is unknown. This record comes from a study of PD-1 blockade in mismatch repair-deficient tumors. About the research overall: Enrolled about 2012-2016, patients had progressing, pretreated mismatch repair-deficient cancers of 12 to 13 types.

Trimming removed 10 bases from V and 2 bases from J; junction bases left unmatched: 6. The CDR3 covers 14 residues. Germline V gives CDR1 MDHEN, CDR2 SYDVKM. TCRdb's table, derived via immunoSEQ multiplex PCR, lists solely in-frame clones and lacks some. Counted here are roughly 79,000 clones, about four fifths occurring once; the ten biggest clones make up around 5.5%. Notes on the study in general: Tumor-resident clones, often absent from pretreatment blood, expanded after pembrolizumab and then contracted.

All patients were mismatch repair deficient, assessed by either PCR or immunohistochemistry. The TCR-sequenced patients were a few responders to pembrolizumab. This chain joins TRBV28 and TRBJ2-1; 9 positions match TRBD2. The sequencing used peripheral blood, collected 44 weeks after starting pembrolizumab. This receptor was taken from an adult with mismatch repair-deficient cancer. CDR3 sequence (DNA): TGTGCCATCGTTAGCGGGAGCACCTACAATGAGCAGTTCTTC. Protein sequence: CAIVSGSTYNEQFF.